Each of the 20 T cell receptor beta chains below was sequenced from the same sample in a study of blood T cell repertoires in COVID-19. Produced via immunoSEQ multiplex PCR; TCRdb's table is partial and in-frame only. The sample carries 150,000 to 200,000 clones, 76% recorded once. Sequencing input: peripheral blood. The receptors shown here come from a woman in her forties or fifties with active or convalescent COVID-19.

J is TRBJ1-1 and V is TRBV15; D unclear. CDR1 and CDR2 from the germline V gene are LNHNV and YYDKDF (reference sequence). The length of the CDR3 is 13 residues. Trimming removed 0 bases from V and 11 bases from J, with 13 bases in between. In DNA form, the CDR3 reads TGTGCCACCAGCAGAGATCTCAGTGCATCTGCTTTCTTT. Translated: CATSRDLSASAFF.

The chain is built from TRBV30 and TRBJ2-1; D unresolved. V shed 2 bases and J shed 5 bases, with 19 bases lying between them. Germline V CDR1 and CDR2: GTSNPN, SVGIG (reference sequence). The CDR3 covers 16 residues. The CDR3 sequence: CAWSSTLNPADNEQFF. DNA of the CDR3: TGTGCCTGGAGTTCTACCCTTAACCCCGCGGACAATGAGCAGTTCTTC. Full variable domain (outside the CDR3, taken from reference TRBV30 and TRBJ2-1): SQTIHQWPATLVQPVGSPLSLECTVEGTSNPNLYWYRQAAGRGLQLLFYSVGIGQISSEVPQNLSASRPQDRQFILSSKKLLLSDSGFYLCAWSSTLNPADNEQFFGPGTRLTVL.

V is TRBV9 and J is TRBJ2-5, with D unclear. The CDR3 has 14 amino acids. Germline V CDR1 and CDR2: SGDLS, YYNGEE. Trimming shortened V by 0 bases and J by 2 bases, and 8 bases separated the two germline ends. DNA of the CDR3: TGTGCCAGCAGCGTAGCTGGGCAGCAAGAGACCCAGTACTTC. Amino acid sequence: CASSVAGQQETQYF.

The V call is TRBV19, the J call TRBJ1-1; D remains unclear. CDR3 length equals 13 residues. The germline CDR1 and CDR2 sequences are LNHDA and SQIVND (reference sequence). V was shortened by 4 bases and J by 1 base, with 7 bases between the two germline ends. CDR3 nucleotide sequence: TGTGCCAGTAGTACCCAGAAGAACACTGAAGCTTTCTTT. This codes for CASSTQKNTEAFF.

V is TRBV27 and J is TRBJ1-2, with 8 bases lining up with TRBD1. The V gene end was trimmed by 6 bases and the J gene end by 6 bases; junction bases not matched to a gene: 6. Germline V CDR1 and CDR2: MNHEY, SMNVEV (reference sequence). This CDR3 comprises 13 residues. As DNA, the CDR3 is TGTGCCAGCAGCCTTGACAGGGGCCATGGCTACACCTTC. Its protein is CASSLDRGHGYTF.

J is TRBJ1-6 and V is TRBV5-5; 9 nucleotides line up with TRBD1. CDR3 length equals 17 residues. Trimming removed 3 bases from V and 7 bases from J; junction bases left unmatched: 11. Germline CDR1 and CDR2: SGHKS and YYEKEE (reference sequence). Here the CDR3 DNA reads TGTGCCAGCAGCTCCCCCACAGCGACAGGGGGGAATTCACCCCTCCACTTT. It specifies CASSSPTATGGNSPLHF.

Regarding this clone: The sample has other DNA sequences that encode this CDR3 too. The chain has TRBV29-1 and TRBJ1-1, with 7 bases identical to TRBD1. This CDR3 spans 12 amino acids. Germline V gene sequence: CDR1 SQVTM, CDR2 ANQGSEA. V was pared by 6 bases and J by 0 bases, with 1 base of the junction left unmatched. CDR3 coding DNA: TGCAGCGTCGGACAGGTGAACACTGAAGCTTTCTTT. This codes for CSVGQVNTEAFF. Full variable domain (remainder filled in from reference TRBV29-1 and TRBJ1-1): SAVISQKPSRDICQRGTSLTIQCQVDSQVTMMFWYRQQPGQSLTLIATANQGSEATYESGFVIDKFPISRPNLTFSTLTVSNMSPEDSSIYLCSVGQVNTEAFFGQGTRLTVV.

This chain connects TRBV19 to TRBJ2-5; the match to TRBD2 covers 8 bases. This CDR3 is 15 amino acids long. Per the germline V gene, CDR1 is LNHDA and CDR2 is SQIVND (reference sequence). J lost 4 bases, V lost 3 bases, and 7 bases had no gene match. In nucleotides, the CDR3 is TGTGCCAGTAGTATTCCCGTCGGGGGGGGAGAGACCCAGTACTTC. This codes for CASSIPVGGGETQYF.

This CDR3 reads CASSPRGPMNTEAFF. CDR3 sequence (DNA): TGTGCCAGCTCACCACGGGGCCCTATGAACACTGAAGCTTTCTTT. V is TRBV18 and J is TRBJ1-1; TRBD1 might be the D (5 bases). V shed 1 base and J shed 0 bases, with 9 bases lying between them. Germline assignment: CDR1 KGHSH and CDR2 LQKENI. The CDR3 consists of 15 residues.

CDR3 region: CATSVPSGGHYHNEQFF. CDR3 sequence (DNA): TGTGCCACCAGTGTGCCTAGCGGGGGGCACTACCACAATGAGCAGTTCTTC. The gene calls are TRBV24-1 and TRBJ2-1; 11 positions match TRBD2. CDR3 length: 17 residues. Germline trimming cut 5 bases from V and 5 bases from J; bases unmatched to any gene: 10. From germline, CDR1 is KGHDR and CDR2 SFDVKD.

The V gene is TRBV5-1, the J gene TRBJ1-4; D gene uncertain. Germline CDR1 SGHRS, CDR2 YFSETQ. The CDR3 is 14 amino acids. Trimming left V 4 bases short and J 1 base short, with 8 bases between. The CDR3 sequence: CASSGGRTNEKLFF. The CDR3 region has the DNA TGCGCCAGCAGCGGAGGGAGAACTAATGAAAAACTGTTTTTT.

This rearrangement joins TRBV14 to TRBJ1-2; TRBD1 matches at 8 bases. V gave up 4 bases and J gave up 5 bases; unmatched junction bases: 3. Germline V gene lookup returns CDR1 SGHDN and CDR2 FVKESK. There are 13 residues in the CDR3. The chain's CDR3 is CASSLGQGYGYTF. The CDR3 DNA reads TGTGCCAGCAGCCTAGGACAGGGTTATGGCTACACCTTC.

The genes are TRBV7-2 and TRBJ2-5; TRBD2 matches 13 bases. This CDR3 has 17 amino acids. V was pared by 1 base and J by 7 bases, with 9 bases of the junction left unmatched. The germline gives CDR1 SGHTA, CDR2 FQGNSA. The CDR3: CASSLVPGLAGPGTQYF. CDR3 nucleotide sequence: TGTGCCAGCAGCTTAGTGCCGGGACTAGCGGGACCAGGGACCCAGTACTTC.

The chain recombines TRBV12-5 with TRBJ2-5; no reliable D call. Germline V gene data show CDR1 as LGHNT and CDR2 as FRNRAP. The V and J ends lost 7 bases and 0 bases respectively, with 6 bases between them. CDR3 length equals 12 residues. The CDR3 region has the DNA TGTGCTAGTGCCCGTAACCAAGAGACCCAGTACTTC. Translating gives CASARNQETQYF.

The DNA for the CDR3 is TGCGCCAGCAGTCAATCCGTCTCTCGCGAACCGTCCGAGTGCTCTGGAAACACCATATATTTT. Translating gives CASSQSVSREPSECSGNTIYF. This sequence joins TRBV23-1 and TRBJ1-3; D call uncertain. TRBV23-1 is an ORF for which the function is uncertain. The CDR3 contains 21 residues. V lost 0 bases, J lost 0 bases, and 24 bases lay in between.

The V gene is TRBV2, the J gene TRBJ2-2, with 10 bases lining up with TRBD2. The CDR3 covers 16 residues. V was pared by 2 bases and J by 4 bases, with 4 bases of the junction left unmatched. The germline CDR1 and CDR2 sequences are SNHLY and FYNNEI. The CDR3 region has the DNA TGTGCCAGCAGTGAACTAGCGGGGGTCCCCACCGGGGAGCTGTTTTTT. This sequence encodes CASSELAGVPTGELFF. Combining the CDR3 with reference TRBV2 and TRBJ2-2 gives the whole variable domain EPEVTQTPSHQVTQMGQEVILRCVPISNHLYFYWYRQILGQKVEFLVSFYNNEISEKSEIFDDQFSVERPDGSNFTLKIRSTKLEDSAMYFCASSELAGVPTGELFFGEGSRLTVL.

The sample holds many counts of this clone. The rearrangement joins TRBV28 to TRBJ1-5; D is uncertain. Germline V gene sequence: CDR1 MDHEN, CDR2 SYDVKM. The V end was cut by 6 bases, the J end by 3 bases, with 6 bases between. This CDR3 has 12 residues. The CDR3 sequence is CASRTLNQPQHF. In DNA, the CDR3 is TGTGCCAGCAGGACTCTCAATCAGCCCCAGCATTTT.

The sample holds a few counts of this clone. The rearrangement joins TRBV18 to TRBJ2-7, with TRBD2 identical over 14 bases. V lost 3 bases to trimming and J lost 4 bases; unmatched junction nucleotides: 2. CDR1 is KGHSH, CDR2 LQKENI, per germline. The CDR3 runs to 15 residues. CDR3 bases: TGTGCCAGCTCACCCGGGACTAGCGGGAGATACGAGCAGTACTTC. Its translation is CASSPGTSGRYEQYF. The full variable domain, with the rest looked up from reference TRBV18 and TRBJ2-7, is NAGVMQNPRHLVRRRGQEARLRCSPMKGHSHVYWYRQLPEEGLKFMVYLQKENIIDESGMPKERFSAEFPKEGPSILRIQQVVRGDSAAYFCASSPGTSGRYEQYFGPGTRLTVT.

A single count supports this clone. The V and J genes are TRBV6-1 and TRBJ1-5; D possibly corresponds to TRBD1 (5 bases). CDR3 length: 15 amino acids. V shed 4 bases and J shed 1 base, with 11 bases lying between them. Germline assignment: CDR1 MNHNS and CDR2 SASEGT. The CDR3 bases are TGTGCCAGCAGTGTGGGCAGGGCAAGCAATCAGCCCCAGCATTTT. It is translated as CASSVGRASNQPQHF.

This clone was seen more than once but under ten times. This rearrangement joins TRBV2 to TRBJ2-3, with TRBD2 identical over 8 bases. CDR1 is SNHLY, CDR2 FYNNEI, per germline. The V segment lost 4 bases and the J segment 4 bases; nucleotides outside the gene matches: 10. This CDR3 comprises 16 residues. Here the CDR3 DNA reads TGTGCCAGCAGTGTTCCCAGCGGGGGCGGCGCAGATACGCAGTATTTT. Protein: CASSVPSGGGADTQYF.